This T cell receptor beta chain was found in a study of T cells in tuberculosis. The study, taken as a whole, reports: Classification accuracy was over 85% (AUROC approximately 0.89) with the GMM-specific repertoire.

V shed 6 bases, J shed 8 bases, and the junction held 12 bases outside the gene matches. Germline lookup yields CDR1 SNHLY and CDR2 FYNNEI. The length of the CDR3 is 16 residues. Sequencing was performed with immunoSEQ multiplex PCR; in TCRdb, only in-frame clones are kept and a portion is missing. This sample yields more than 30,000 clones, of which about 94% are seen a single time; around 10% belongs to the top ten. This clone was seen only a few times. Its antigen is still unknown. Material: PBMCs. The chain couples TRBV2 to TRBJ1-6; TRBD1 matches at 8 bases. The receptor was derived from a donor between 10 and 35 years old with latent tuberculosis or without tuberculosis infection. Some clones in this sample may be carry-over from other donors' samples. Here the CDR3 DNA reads TGTGCCAGCAGCGAACAGGGGGTCGGTAGTCATTCACCCCTCCACTTT. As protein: CASSEQGVGSHSPLHF.